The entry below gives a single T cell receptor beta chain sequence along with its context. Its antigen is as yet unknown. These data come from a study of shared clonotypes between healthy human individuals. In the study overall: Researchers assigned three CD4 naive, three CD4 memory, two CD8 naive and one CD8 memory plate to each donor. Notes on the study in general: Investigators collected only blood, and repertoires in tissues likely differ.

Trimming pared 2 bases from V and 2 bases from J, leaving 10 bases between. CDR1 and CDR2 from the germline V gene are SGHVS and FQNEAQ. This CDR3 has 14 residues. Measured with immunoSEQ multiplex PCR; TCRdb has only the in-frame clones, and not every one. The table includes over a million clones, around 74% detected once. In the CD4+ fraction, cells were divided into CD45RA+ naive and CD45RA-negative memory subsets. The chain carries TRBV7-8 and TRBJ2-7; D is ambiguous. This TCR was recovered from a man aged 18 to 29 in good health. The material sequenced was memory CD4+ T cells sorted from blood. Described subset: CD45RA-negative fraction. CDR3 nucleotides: TGTGCCAGCAGCTTATTACACAAGCCCTACGAGCAGTACTTC. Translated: CASSLLHKPYEQYF.